Listed below are T cell receptor beta chains from one sample, sequenced in a study of blood T cell repertoires in COVID-19. TCRdb's table, derived via immunoSEQ multiplex PCR, lists solely in-frame clones and lacks some. The sample holds some 64,000 clones, roughly four fifths seen once. Source material: peripheral blood. The receptors derive from a man in his fifties or sixties with acute or convalescent COVID-19. Each CDR3 is given with its conserved first and last residue. A D gene is named only where the DNA matches it firmly. Rows may omit the clone size; those that give it use once, few, many or a size class.

>TRBD1|.|TRBV19|TRBJ1-3
CASSLAGQGIGNTIYF
TGTGCCAGTAGTCTCGCGGGACAGGGGATTGGAAACACCATATATTTT
>.|.|TRBV14|TRBJ2-7
CASSHAGSEQYF
TGTGCCAGCAGCCACGCGGGGTCCGAGCAGTACTTC
>.|.|TRBV18|TRBJ1-4
CASSPRATNEKLFF
TGTGCCAGCTCACCGAGAGCAACTAATGAAAAACTGTTTTTT
>TRBD1|.|TRBV2|TRBJ1-2
CASSRGQGIRGGYTF
TGTGCCAGCAGCCGAGGACAGGGAATTCGCGGTGGCTACACCTTC
>TRBD2|.|TRBV18|TRBJ2-3
CASSRGLAGGSSTDTQYF
TGTGCCAGCTCACGTGGACTAGCGGGAGGGTCCTCCACAGATACGCAGTATTTT
>TRBD2|.|TRBV28|TRBJ2-3
CAPGGLAGGGRPDTQYF
TGTGCCCCCGGGGGACTAGCGGGAGGGGGGCGGCCAGATACGCAGTATTTT
>.|.|TRBV11-2|TRBJ2-2
CASSRRQGAVYTGELFF
TGTGCCAGCAGCCGACGGCAGGGCGCGGTATACACCGGGGAGCTGTTTTTT
>.|.|TRBV28|TRBJ1-6
CASSLRGGGYSPLHF
TGTGCCAGCAGTTTACGAGGGGGTGGGTATTCACCCCTCCACTTT
>.|few|TRBV5-1|TRBJ1-2
CASSLEGRGYGYTF
TGCGCCAGCAGCTTGGAGGGCAGGGGCTATGGCTACACCTTC
>.|.|TRBV18|TRBJ1-4
CASSGRQIATNEKLFF
TGTGCCAGCTCAGGGAGGCAGATTGCAACTAATGAAAAACTGTTTTTT
>.|.|TRBV6-2/TRBV6-3|TRBJ1-5
CASSYRTKGLVNQPQHF
TGTGCCAGCAGTTACCGAACCAAGGGGCTCGTGAATCAGCCCCAGCATTTT
>.|.|TRBV6-6|TRBJ2-7
CASSYSSSGGNEQYF
TGTGCCAGCAGTTACTCCTCGTCGGGGGGCAACGAGCAGTACTTC
>.|.|TRBV7-9|TRBJ2-7
CASSFLQEQYF
TGTGCCAGCAGCTTCCTCCAGGAGCAGTACTTC
>.|.|TRBV6-6|TRBJ2-5
CASRGRQETQYF
TGTGCCAGCAGGGGGCGTCAAGAGACCCAGTACTTC
>.|.|TRBV30|TRBJ1-3
CAWGQSNSGNTIYF
TGTGCCTGGGGACAGTCGAACTCTGGAAACACCATATATTTT
>.|.|TRBV30|TRBJ1-2
CAWKGLVYGYTF
TGTGCCTGGAAGGGGTTAGTTTACGGCTACACCTTC
>.|.|TRBV24-1|TRBJ2-6
CATSDFSGTGANVLTF
TGTGCCACCAGTGATTTTTCAGGAACTGGGGCCAACGTCCTGACTTTC
>.|once|TRBV11-2|TRBJ2-1
CASSFRGEGGEQFF
TGTGCCAGCAGCTTCCGGGGGGAAGGGGGTGAGCAGTTCTTC
>.|.|TRBV30|TRBJ2-3
CAWSPSSDTQYF
TGTGCCTGGAGCCCCTCCTCAGATACGCAGTATTTT
>.|.|TRBV7-2|TRBJ2-4
CASSSEVRAKNIQYF
TGTGCCAGCAGCTCCGAGGTACGAGCCAAAAACATTCAGTACTTC
>.|.|TRBV2|TRBJ1-5
CASKRQTYQPQHF
TGTGCCAGCAAGCGCCAGACGTATCAGCCCCAGCATTTT
>.|.|TRBV11-2|TRBJ1-2
CALGSNYGYTF
TGTGCTCTGGGCAGTAACTATGGCTACACCTTC
>TRBD1|.|TRBV6-5|TRBJ2-2
CASSWDRGGGELFF
TGTGCCAGCAGTTGGGACAGGGGTGGCGGGGAGCTGTTTTTT
>.|.|TRBV10-3|TRBJ2-1
CAISESGLARHNEQFF
TGTGCCATCAGTGAGTCGGGTCTAGCGAGGCACAATGAGCAGTTCTTC
>TRBD1|.|TRBV5-1|TRBJ2-7
CASSWGGQGNEQYF
TGCGCCAGCAGCTGGGGGGGACAGGGGAACGAGCAGTACTTC
>.|.|TRBV19|TRBJ2-5
CASSKRGFAETQYF
TGTGCCAGTAGTAAACGCGGGTTCGCGGAGACCCAGTACTTC
>.|.|TRBV19|TRBJ2-1
CASSWPGVGNEQFF
TGTGCCAGTAGTTGGCCAGGGGTAGGAAATGAGCAGTTCTTC
>.|.|TRBV4-1|TRBJ1-5
CASSQMTGKSNQPQHF
TGCGCCAGCAGCCAAATGACGGGGAAAAGCAATCAGCCCCAGCATTTT
>.|.|TRBV6-2/TRBV6-3|TRBJ1-5
CASSYQSRNQPQHF
TGTGCCAGCAGTTACCAATCGAGGAATCAGCCCCAGCATTTT
>.|.|TRBV3-1/TRBV3-2|TRBJ2-1
CASSLSSYNEQFF
TGTGCCAGCAGCCTCTCTTCCTACAATGAGCAGTTCTTC
>TRBD2|few|TRBV11-2|TRBJ2-3
CASSTLAGVITDTQYF
TGTGCCAGCAGCACCCTAGCGGGAGTAATTACAGATACGCAGTATTTT
>.|.|TRBV7-2|TRBJ1-1
CASKLGGGTEAFF
TGTGCCAGCAAACTAGGGGGGGGTACTGAAGCTTTCTTT
>.|.|TRBV5-1|TRBJ2-2
CASSTAQPANTGELFF
TGCGCCAGCAGCACCGCCCAACCAGCGAACACCGGGGAGCTGTTTTTT
>.|.|TRBV5-5|TRBJ1-5
CASSLSGVHQPQHF
TGTGCCAGCAGCTTGTCGGGGGTGCATCAGCCCCAGCATTTT
>.|.|TRBV23-1|TRBJ2-2
CASSQPSRVGLSGELFF
TGCGCCAGCAGTCAACCCAGCAGGGTGGGTTTGTCCGGGGAGCTGTTTTTT
>TRBD2|.|TRBV5-6|TRBJ2-5
CASSLRGWVAGVEETQYF
TGTGCCAGCAGCTTGAGGGGTTGGGTAGCGGGAGTGGAAGAGACCCAGTACTTC
>TRBD2|.|TRBV6-2/TRBV6-3|TRBJ2-1
CASSTGRGLGQFF
TGTGCCAGCAGCACCGGGAGGGGCCTTGGGCAGTTCTTC
>TRBD1|once|TRBV5-5|TRBJ2-2
CASSLETGSITGELFF
TGTGCCAGCAGCTTAGAGACAGGGTCGATAACCGGGGAGCTGTTTTTT
>TRBD1|.|TRBV2|TRBJ2-7
CASSTGAIYEQYF
TGTGCCAGCAGCACAGGGGCGATCTACGAGCAGTACTTC
>.|.|TRBV28|TRBJ2-7
CASSFTAYEQYF
TGTGCCAGCAGTTTCACAGCCTACGAGCAGTACTTC
>TRBD2|.|TRBV11-1|TRBJ2-7
CASSHTAGELYEQYF
TGTGCCAGCAGCCATACCGCGGGAGAACTCTACGAGCAGTACTTC
>.|few|TRBV5-1|TRBJ2-6
CASSDSSGANVLTF
TGCGCCAGCAGCGACAGCTCTGGGGCCAACGTCCTGACTTTC
>.|.|TRBV11-2|TRBJ2-7
CASSLSSDYEQYF
TGTGCCAGCAGCTTAAGTAGCGACTACGAGCAGTACTTC
>.|.|TRBV4-3|TRBJ1-4
CASSPSVSTNEKLFF
TGCGCCAGCAGCCCGTCAGTCTCAACTAATGAAAAACTGTTTTTT
>TRBD1|.|TRBV10-2|TRBJ2-7
CASRVGQGSYEQYF
TGCGCCAGCAGGGTGGGACAGGGGTCCTACGAGCAGTACTTC
>.|.|TRBV3-1/TRBV3-2|TRBJ2-2
CASSQVFGVVGELFF
TGTGCCAGCAGCCAAGTTTTCGGGGTGGTCGGGGAGCTGTTTTTT